These T cell receptor beta chains were read from a single sample in a study of technical replicates of blood from a handful of donors. TCRdb keeps only in-frame clones here, not all; method: immunoSEQ multiplex PCR. The table has 84,000 or so clones, roughly 94% seen once. Specimen: T cells isolated from PBMCs. The source of these receptors is a human donor in good health. The CDR3 runs from the conserved cysteine through the conserved F or W. A D gene is named only where the DNA matches it firmly. Clone size appears in some rows only: once, few, many, or a class for an expanded clone.

clone size: NA; CDR3 length: 16; D gene: TRBD2; V gene: TRBV5-1; J gene: TRBJ2-3; CDR3 DNA: TGCGCCAGCAGCTTGGAAGGGACTAGCGTTACAGATACGCAGTATTTT; CDR3 protein: CASSLEGTSVTDTQYF
clone size: NA; CDR3 length: 15; D gene: NA; V gene: TRBV15; J gene: TRBJ1-2; CDR3 DNA: TGTGCCACCAGCAGACCCCAGGGCGGGACGAGGGGCTACACCTTC; CDR3 protein: CATSRPQGGTRGYTF
clone size: NA; CDR3 length: 15; D gene: TRBD1; V gene: TRBV5-1; J gene: TRBJ1-1; CDR3 DNA: TGCGCCAGCAGCTTGGCCGGGACAGGGGGCACTGAAGCTTTCTTT; CDR3 protein: CASSLAGTGGTEAFF
clone size: NA; CDR3 length: 16; D gene: TRBD2; V gene: TRBV19; J gene: TRBJ2-3; CDR3 DNA: TGTGCCAGTAGTCGGGAAGGACTAGCAAGTGGAGATACGCAGTATTTT; CDR3 protein: CASSREGLASGDTQYF
clone size: NA; CDR3 length: 19; D gene: TRBD1; V gene: TRBV7-2; J gene: TRBJ2-2; CDR3 DNA: TGTGCCAGCAGCTTGTTAATATTCCGGGACAGGGCCTACAGCGGGGAGCTGTTTTTT; CDR3 protein: CASSLLIFRDRAYSGELFF
clone size: NA; CDR3 length: 14; D gene: TRBD1; V gene: TRBV30; J gene: TRBJ1-5; CDR3 DNA: TGTGCCTGGAGTGTACAGGGGTACAATCAGCCCCAGCATTTT; CDR3 protein: CAWSVQGYNQPQHF
clone size: NA; CDR3 length: 13; D gene: NA; V gene: TRBV25-1; J gene: TRBJ1-1; CDR3 DNA: TGTGCCAGCAGTGAACGGCGGGACACTGAAGCTTTCTTT; CDR3 protein: CASSERRDTEAFF
clone size: NA; CDR3 length: 11; D gene: NA; V gene: TRBV6-5; J gene: TRBJ1-1; CDR3 DNA: TGTGCCAGCAGACTAGGGACAGAAGCTTTCTTT; CDR3 protein: CASRLGTEAFF
clone size: NA; CDR3 length: 14; D gene: NA; V gene: TRBV6-6; J gene: TRBJ2-1; CDR3 DNA: TGTGCCAGCAGTCCCGGCGGGGCCTACAATGAGCAGTTCTTC; CDR3 protein: CASSPGGAYNEQFF
clone size: NA; CDR3 length: 12; D gene: NA; V gene: TRBV7-9; J gene: TRBJ1-1; CDR3 DNA: TGTGCCAGCAGCCCGACAGGTTTTAAAGCTTTCTTT; CDR3 protein: CASSPTGFKAFF
clone size: once; CDR3 length: 13; D gene: NA; V gene: TRBV29-1; J gene: TRBJ2-7; CDR3 DNA: TGCAGCGCTGCGCGTCCTTTAGACTACGAGCAGTACTTC; CDR3 protein: CSAARPLDYEQYF